There are a few counts of the clone carrying this T cell receptor (beta chain). Its antigen is still unknown. The data stem from a study of T cells in Graves' hyperthyroidism and ophthalmopathy. Findings and caveats of the study: The authors' 13 V-J model separated ophthalmopathy from stable hyperthyroidism.

Newly diagnosed hyperthyroidism patients aged 18 to 65 years had disease lasting under 2 months. The sample, blood from the first hyperthyroidism diagnosis, precedes any ophthalmopathy symptoms. Fresh peripheral blood, around 9.2 ml of it, supplied the PBMCs. CDR1 and CDR2 from the germline V gene are MNHNS and SASEGT. The ends were cut back, 6 bases at V and 0 bases at J, with 12 bases in the middle. The CDR3 extends over 15 amino acids. The TCR beta CDR3 regions underwent amplification using RNA transcripts as the source. First-round RT-PCR with HTBI primers amplified the TCR CDR3 region. MiXCR was run by TCRdb on the multiplex PCR reads, yielding one entry per CDR3 protein. The data hold about 350,000 distinct CDR3 sequences, with 17% observed a single time.

V and J are TRBV6-1 and TRBJ2-1; D remains ambiguous. The source is a woman under 40 with Graves' hyperthyroidism that later progressed to Graves' ophthalmopathy. The sample comprised blood. The CDR3 nucleotides are TGTGCCAGCAGCCTACAGTGGAGCTCCTACAATGAGCAGTTCTTC. It is translated as CASSLQWSSYNEQFF.